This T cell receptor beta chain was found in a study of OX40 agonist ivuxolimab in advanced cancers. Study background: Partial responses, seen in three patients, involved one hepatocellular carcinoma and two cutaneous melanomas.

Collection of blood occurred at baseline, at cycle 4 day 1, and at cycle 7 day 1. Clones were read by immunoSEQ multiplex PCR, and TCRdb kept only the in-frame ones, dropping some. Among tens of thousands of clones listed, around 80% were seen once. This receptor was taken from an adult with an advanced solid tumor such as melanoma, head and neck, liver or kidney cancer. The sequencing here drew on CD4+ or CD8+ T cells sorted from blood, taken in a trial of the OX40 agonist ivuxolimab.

CDR3 nucleotides: TGTGCCAGCAGCTCAAAAGTAGCGGGGGGGCTAGAGACCCAGTACTTC. Amino acids: CASSSKVAGGLETQYF. V usage is TRBV5-4 and J usage is TRBJ2-5; 11 bases fit TRBD2. This CDR3 region has 16 residues. Trimming removed 3 bases from V and 4 bases from J; junction bases left unmatched: 8. The germline gives CDR1 SGHNT, CDR2 YYREEE (reference sequence).